These 12 T cell receptor beta chains were all obtained from the same sample, sequenced in a study of shared clonotypes between healthy human individuals. Measured with immunoSEQ multiplex PCR; TCRdb has only the in-frame clones, and not every one. The repertoire consists of fewer than 130,000 clones, with less than 75% occurring once and the leading ten covering roughly a quarter. The sequenced sample consisted of memory CD8+ T cells sorted from blood. Stated subset: CD45RO+ cells pooled with CCR7-negative TemRA cells. The receptors originated from a woman in her twenties or thirties in good health.

The chain joins TRBV6-5 to TRBJ1-2; a weak D match, TRBD1 (6 bases). CDR1 MNHEY and CDR2 SVGAGI come from the germline V gene. This CDR3 is 13 amino acids long. Trimming took 4 bases from V and 2 from J, leaving 8 bases between them. CDR3 DNA sequence: TGTGCCAGCAGTTCGACAGGCAACTATGGCTACACCTTC. It is translated as CASSSTGNYGYTF.

This chain joins TRBV7-8 and TRBJ2-7; D is undetermined. Trimming took off 0 bases at V and 2 bases at J, with 5 bases between the two ends. Germline CDR1 is SGHVS and CDR2 is FQNEAQ. The CDR3 is made up of 13 amino acids. This chain's CDR3 is CASSLAVTYEQYF. CDR3 nucleotides: TGTGCCAGCAGCTTAGCTGTAACCTACGAGCAGTACTTC.

The genes are TRBV5-6 and TRBJ2-3, with TRBD2 matching 16 bases. Germline CDR1 is SGHDT and CDR2 is YYEEEE. V was pared by 8 bases and J by 4 bases, with 13 bases of the junction left unmatched. This CDR3 is 18 amino acids long. As DNA, the CDR3 is TGTGCCAGTCAACCGGGACTAGCGGGAGGGCCGCGGGCAGATACGCAGTATTTT. This sequence encodes CASQPGLAGGPRADTQYF.

The rearrangement uses TRBV28 and TRBJ1-5, with D possibly matching TRBD1 (5 bases). CDR3 length: 15 amino acids. V was pared by 2 bases and J by 4 bases, with 12 bases between. Germline CDR1 reads MDHEN; CDR2 reads SYDVKM. Here the CDR3 reads CASSLGQIGNQPQHF. CDR3 coding DNA: TGTGCCAGCAGTTTAGGACAAATAGGGAATCAGCCCCAGCATTTT. Full variable domain (remainder filled in from reference TRBV28 and TRBJ1-5): DVKVTQSSRYLVKRTGEKVFLECVQDMDHENMFWYRQDPGLGLRLIYFSYDVKMKEKGDIPEGYSVSREKKERFSLILESASTNQTSMYLCASSLGQIGNQPQHFGDGTRLSIL.

This clone appeared a single time. This rearrangement joins TRBV7-8 to TRBJ2-7; 9 bases line up with TRBD1. CDR1 is SGHVS, CDR2 FQNEAQ, per germline. The CDR3 runs 16 residues. J gave up 2 bases and V 3 bases, and 8 bases lay outside the gene matches. This CDR3 reads CASSFPGQGKPYEQYF. The CDR3 coding sequence is TGTGCCAGCAGCTTTCCGGGACAGGGAAAACCCTACGAGCAGTACTTC.

This rearrangement joins TRBV5-1 to TRBJ2-7; TRBD2 agrees at 7 bases. From germline, CDR1 is SGHRS and CDR2 YFSETQ. The CDR3 contains 15 residues. J was trimmed by 4 bases and V by 0 bases; bases with no gene match: 7. The CDR3 loop reads CASSLESQGGYEQYF. In DNA form, the CDR3 reads TGCGCCAGCAGCTTGGAGAGTCAGGGAGGGTACGAGCAGTACTTC.

V usage is TRBV28 and J usage is TRBJ1-1; a weak D match, TRBD1 (6 bases). V was trimmed by 6 bases and J by 3 bases, leaving 17 bases between them. This CDR3 is 15 amino acids long. Looked up from germline, CDR1 is MDHEN and CDR2 is SYDVKM. As DNA, the CDR3 is TGTGCCAGCAGCCCGCCTCTGACAGGCTACACTGAAGCTTTCTTT. Encoded protein: CASSPPLTGYTEAFF.

V usage is TRBV5-5 and J usage is TRBJ1-2; the match to TRBD1 covers 11 bases. Germline assignment: CDR1 SGHKS and CDR2 YYEKEE (reference sequence). J lost 6 bases, V lost 4 bases, and 17 bases had no gene match. CDR3 length: 18 amino acids. In DNA form, the CDR3 reads TGTGCCAGCAGCACGCTACCGGGACAGGGGGGTAGTGGCCATGGCTACACCTTC. It specifies CASSTLPGQGGSGHGYTF. Full variable domain (remainder filled in from reference TRBV5-5 and TRBJ1-2): DAGVTQSPTHLIKTRGQQVTLRCSPISGHKSVSWYQQVLGQGPQFIFQYYEKEERGRGNFPDRFSARQFPNYSSELNVNALLLGDSALYLCASSTLPGQGGSGHGYTFGSGTRLTVV.

This sequence joins TRBV5-6 and TRBJ2-3, with 12 positions matching TRBD2. The CDR3 length is 17 residues. Germline CDR1 is SGHDT and CDR2 is YYEEEE. With 3 bases clipped from V and 2 bases from J, the junction kept 7 bases outside the gene matches. CDR3 nucleotides: TGTGCCAGCAGCTCGTGGGGACTAGCGGGTGACACAGATACGCAGTATTTT. Amino acids: CASSSWGLAGDTDTQYF.

The sample holds one count of this clone. The V and J genes are TRBV7-2 and TRBJ2-2; D unclear. The CDR3 runs to 16 residues. Germline lookup yields CDR1 SGHTA and CDR2 FQGNSA. Trimming stripped 1 base from V and 4 bases from J, with 13 bases between. The CDR3 nucleotides read TGTGCCAGCAGCTTAGTCGCAGACCTGAGCACCGGGGAGCTGTTTTTT. Amino acid sequence: CASSLVADLSTGELFF.

The chain links TRBV2 to TRBJ2-3; 11 bases align to TRBD2. The CDR3 totals 14 residues. Germline CDR1 is SNHLY and CDR2 is FYNNEI. J lost 2 bases, V lost 7 bases, and 2 bases had no gene match. As DNA, the CDR3 is TGTGCCAGCATAGCGGGAGGGATCACAGATACGCAGTATTTT. Translation: CASIAGGITDTQYF.

V gene TRBV5-6 combines with J gene TRBJ2-1; TRBD2 matches 15 bases. The germline V gene has CDR1 SGHDT and CDR2 YYEEEE. The J segment lost 6 bases and the V segment lost 3 bases, leaving 1 base of the junction unmatched. CDR3 size: 15 residues. CDR3 DNA sequence: TGTGCCAGCAGCTCGGGACTAGCGGGAGGCAATGAGCAGTTCTTC. The encoded protein is CASSSGLAGGNEQFF.